The clone carrying this TCR beta chain was observed a single time. These data belong to a study of OX40 agonist ivuxolimab in advanced cancers. At the level of the study: Administration of intravenous ivuxolimab to patients occurred every 2 weeks at 0.01 to 10 mg/kg. The diagnoses of dose-escalation patients were hepatocellular carcinoma, melanoma, renal cell or head and neck cancer.

Measured with immunoSEQ multiplex PCR; TCRdb has only the in-frame clones, and not every one. The table records 45,000 to 75,000 clones, roughly four fifths of them present only once. Prior autoimmune disease or systemic immunosuppression barred patients. Germline V gene data show CDR1 as MDHEN and CDR2 as SYDVKM. The V and J ends lost 2 bases and 2 bases, in that order; junction bases with no gene match: 4. The length of the CDR3 is 15 residues. The rearrangement joins TRBV28 to TRBJ1-2; 8 positions match TRBD1. The sequenced sample was CD4+ or CD8+ T cells sorted from blood, obtained in a trial of the OX40 agonist ivuxolimab. The source of this sequence is an adult with an advanced solid tumor such as melanoma, head and neck, liver or kidney cancer. CDR3 DNA sequence: TGTGCCAGCAGTTTACGCCGGACAGGGAACTATGGCTACACCTTC. Protein: CASSLRRTGNYGYTF.